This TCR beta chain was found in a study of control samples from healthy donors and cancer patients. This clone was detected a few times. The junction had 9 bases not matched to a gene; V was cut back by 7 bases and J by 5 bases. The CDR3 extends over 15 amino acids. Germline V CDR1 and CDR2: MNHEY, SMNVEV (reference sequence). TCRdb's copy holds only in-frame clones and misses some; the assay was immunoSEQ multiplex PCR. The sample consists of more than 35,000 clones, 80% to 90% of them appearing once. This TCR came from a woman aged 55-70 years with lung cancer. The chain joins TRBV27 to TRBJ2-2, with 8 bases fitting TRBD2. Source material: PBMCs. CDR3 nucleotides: TGTGCCAGCATACCGGGGGGGCTATCGACCGGGGAGCTGTTTTTT. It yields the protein CASIPGGLSTGELFF.